These T cell receptor beta chains were read from a single sample in a study of blood T cell repertoires in COVID-19. Using immunoSEQ multiplex PCR, the repertoire was profiled, and TCRdb retains in-frame clones only, with some absent. The sample lists 300,000 or so clones; around 86% were seen once. Sequencing used peripheral blood. The source is a man in his sixties or seventies with acute or convalescent COVID-19. CDR3s include the opening cysteine and the closing phenylalanine or tryptophan. Fields, in order: V gene, clone size, J gene, D gene, CDR3 protein, CDR3 DNA. D genes are given only for firm matches. For some rows the clone size is stated as once, few or many, or as a class when expanded; others skip it.

>TRBV28|.|TRBJ1-2|.
CASSRRIYGYTF
TGTGCCAGCAGTCGGAGGATCTATGGCTACACCTTC
>TRBV4-1|few|TRBJ1-6|.
CASSHPQGSTNSPLHF
TGCGCCAGCAGCCATCCGCAGGGGTCTACTAATTCACCCCTCCACTTT
>TRBV5-1|.|TRBJ2-2|TRBD2
CASSTGREGSTGELFF
TGCGCCAGCAGCACCGGACGGGAGGGTAGCACCGGGGAGCTGTTTTTT
>TRBV28|few|TRBJ1-5|.
CASSSIGNQPQHF
TGTGCCAGCAGTTCAATAGGCAATCAGCCCCAGCATTTT
>TRBV10-1|.|TRBJ2-7|.
CASSSGKGAYEQYF
TGCGCCAGCAGTTCAGGGAAGGGGGCCTACGAGCAGTACTTC
>TRBV28|.|TRBJ1-2|.
CASSTTGNKDYGYTF
TGTGCCAGCAGCACTACAGGGAATAAGGACTATGGCTACACCTTC
>TRBV5-4|few|TRBJ2-3|TRBD1
CASSLPPGQGRTDTQYF
TGTGCCAGCAGCTTGCCCCCGGGACAGGGGCGTACAGATACGCAGTATTTT
>TRBV5-1|.|TRBJ2-3|.
CASSLGAGTDTQYF
TGCGCCAGCAGCTTGGGGGCAGGCACAGATACGCAGTATTTT
>TRBV5-8|.|TRBJ2-2|.
CASSLAAGELFF
TGTGCCAGCAGCTTGGCCGCCGGGGAGCTGTTTTTT
>TRBV18|.|TRBJ1-5|.
CASSRDSSQPQHF
TGTGCCAGCTCACGGGACTCGAGTCAGCCCCAGCATTTT
>TRBV28|.|TRBJ2-3|TRBD2
CASSLSGAGLAGSSTDTQYF
TGTGCCAGCAGTTTATCGGGAGCGGGGCTAGCGGGGTCTAGCACAGATACGCAGTATTTT
>TRBV24-1|.|TRBJ2-2|TRBD1
CATSGGTGGTGELFF
TGTGCCACCAGTGGTGGGACAGGGGGAACCGGGGAGCTGTTTTTT
>TRBV28|.|TRBJ2-3|TRBD1
CASSPAGTGFSDTQYF
TGTGCCAGCAGTCCGGCCGGGACAGGGTTTTCAGATACGCAGTATTTT
>TRBV2|.|TRBJ1-2|.
CARKDGGSSNYGYTF
TGTGCCAGGAAAGACGGAGGCAGCTCTAACTATGGCTACACCTTC
>TRBV4-3|few|TRBJ2-4|.
CASSQDHRSNIQYF
TGCGCCAGCAGCCAAGATCACAGGAGTAACATTCAGTACTTC
>TRBV4-2|.|TRBJ2-7|TRBD2
CASSQGVAGADYEQYF
TGTGCCAGCAGCCAAGGGGTAGCGGGGGCTGACTACGAGCAGTACTTC
>TRBV9|.|TRBJ1-2|TRBD1
CASSVAAGGFNYGYTF
TGTGCCAGCAGCGTAGCGGCAGGGGGGTTTAACTATGGCTACACCTTC
>TRBV5-1|.|TRBJ2-7|.
CASSLGRDGEQYF
TGCGCCAGCAGCTTGGGGCGGGACGGCGAGCAGTACTTC
>TRBV2|.|TRBJ1-5|TRBD1
CASSETGANQPQHF
TGTGCCAGCAGTGAGACAGGGGCTAATCAGCCCCAGCATTTT
>TRBV6-5|once|TRBJ1-1|TRBD1
CASSYDRGRPEAFF
TGTGCCAGCAGTTACGACAGGGGCCGCCCTGAAGCTTTCTTT
>TRBV3-1/TRBV3-2|.|TRBJ1-1|.
CASSPPGHVIDTEAFF
TGTGCCAGCAGCCCTCCGGGACACGTTATTGACACTGAAGCTTTCTTT
>TRBV28|.|TRBJ2-1|TRBD2
CASSFETSGRHEQFF
TGTGCCAGCAGTTTCGAGACTAGCGGGAGACATGAGCAGTTCTTC
>TRBV30|.|TRBJ2-3|TRBD1
CAWVRQGFTDTQYF
TGTGCCTGGGTGAGACAGGGATTCACAGATACGCAGTATTTT
>TRBV11-2|.|TRBJ2-7|TRBD2
CASSLIAGGDYEQYF
TGTGCCAGCAGCTTGATAGCGGGAGGGGACTACGAGCAGTACTTC
>TRBV7-9|.|TRBJ1-1|.
CASSLVPGDTEAFF
TGTGCCAGCAGCTTAGTGCCGGGTGACACTGAAGCTTTCTTT
>TRBV7-8|.|TRBJ2-7|.
CASSLGATADQYF
TGTGCCAGCAGCTTAGGAGCCACCGCGGATCAGTACTTC
>TRBV28|.|TRBJ1-1|.
CAGSPGGRGVRDSNTEAFF
TGTGCCGGATCCCCGGGAGGCAGGGGAGTTCGTGATTCGAACACTGAAGCTTTCTTT
>TRBV5-1|few|TRBJ2-7|TRBD1
CASRFAWDSSYEQYF
TGCGCCAGCAGATTTGCCTGGGACAGCTCCTACGAGCAGTACTTC
>TRBV5-1|.|TRBJ2-3|TRBD2
CASSSQTGTRADTQYF
TGCGCCAGCAGCTCCCAAACAGGGACTAGGGCAGATACGCAGTATTTT
>TRBV7-8|.|TRBJ1-2|TRBD1
CASSLRDRANYGYTF
TGTGCCAGCAGCCTAAGGGACAGGGCTAACTATGGCTACACCTTC
>TRBV6-5|.|TRBJ2-3|.
CASTLGPGDTQYF
TGTGCCAGCACCCTAGGCCCGGGTGATACGCAGTATTTT
>TRBV2|.|TRBJ2-7|.
CASSVEGSEQYF
TGTGCCAGCAGTGTCGAGGGTAGCGAGCAGTACTTC